The clone carrying this T cell receptor (beta chain) was counted a single time. Its antigen is undetermined. This entry is derived from a study of beta chain features in type 1 diabetes. Study-level points and caveats: Fewer insertions but more deletions were seen at VDJ junctions in type 1 diabetes patients. A closer apparent resemblance between naive, central memory and Treg TCRB repertoires was seen in patients than in healthy donors.

The V end lost 6 bases, the J end lost 0 bases, and 9 bases lay between the germline ends. Germline V lookup: CDR1 MDHEN, CDR2 SYDVKM. The CDR3 is 14 amino acids. cDNA synthesis used the whole RNA isolate, giving expressed TCRB sequences. The protocol was immunoSEQ multiplex PCR, while the TCRdb copy is restricted to in-frame clones and leaves out a portion. The sample contains approximately 38,000 clones, around 48% of which appear only once. The chain links TRBV28 to TRBJ2-4, with D perhaps TRBD2 (6 bases). The material sequenced was central memory CD4+ T cells from blood. This clonotype originated in a woman under 30 in good health. CDR3: CASRGGPAKNIQYF. For the CDR3, the DNA is TGTGCCAGCAGGGGGGGACCAGCCAAAAACATTCAGTACTTC.